The entry below describes one T cell receptor (beta chain). Its target is unknown. Repertoires were generated with immunoSEQ multiplex PCR, while TCRdb's copy carries only in-frame clones and drops some. This sample yields about 110,000 clones, of which 70% to 90% are seen a single time; about 4% belongs to the top ten. The CDR3 loop spans 15 amino acids. Germline lookup yields CDR1 SGHNT and CDR2 YYREEE (reference sequence). Trimming took 4 bases from V and 8 from J; bases not matched to a gene: 12. The sample originates from a study of T cell responses to AZD1222 COVID-19 vaccine. Study-wide results and caveats: Clonal diversity may have been underestimated, and the donors were mostly white British, with more females than males. Spike-wide vaccine-associated CD4 TCRs dominated at 160-218 and 743-854.

This material consisted of peripheral blood, taken 28 days after the second AZD1222 dose. This chain joins TRBV5-4 and TRBJ2-1; 7 nucleotides align to TRBD1. This sequence originates from an adult who received the AZD1222 COVID-19 vaccine. The CDR3 reads CASSREGQRIDEQFF. The CDR3 coding sequence is TGTGCCAGCAGCCGCGAGGGACAGCGAATCGATGAGCAGTTCTTC.